One TCR beta chain is described in this entry. These data are taken from a study of cytomegalovirus exposure and HLA in healthy donors. The primer mix had 60 Vbeta and 13 Jbeta primers. Clones were read by immunoSEQ multiplex PCR, and TCRdb kept only the in-frame ones, dropping some. The sample contains some 96,000 clones, about 80% of which appear only once. The receptor was derived from a woman aged 60-75 years in good health and CMV-seronegative. Sequenced sample: PBMCs.

The CDR3 nucleotides are TGTGCCAGCAGGGCCGGGACAGGGGAAACTGAAGCTTTCTTT. This codes for CASRAGTGETEAFF. J is TRBJ1-1 and V is TRBV6-5; the match to TRBD1 covers 10 bases. After removal of 6 bases from V and 5 bases from J, the junction contained 6 bases not matched to a gene. Germline CDR1 is MNHEY and CDR2 is SVGAGI. This CDR3 has 14 residues.